The entry that follows covers one T cell receptor beta chain sequence. What it recognizes is unknown. This sample is drawn from a study of T cell responses to AZD1222 COVID-19 vaccine. Overall study context: The analysis combined second doses at about 4 or about 12 weeks.

Study results and limitations: Sampling that yielded the repertoires occurred only after the peak T cell response. Spike-specific TCR breadth rose after two AZD1222 doses, and depth rose as well.

Profiled with immunoSEQ multiplex PCR; TCRdb holds only in-frame clones, not every one. This table has about 160,000 clones, roughly 90% appearing once. The CDR3 has 16 residues. Germline V gene sequence: CDR1 SNHLY, CDR2 FYNNEI. V was pared by 7 bases and J by 0 bases, with 16 bases between. Sequenced here: peripheral blood, sampled on day 0 of AZD1222 vaccination. The chain combines TRBV2 with TRBJ2-1, with D perhaps assigned TRBD1 or TRBD2 (5 bases each). The sequence was obtained from an adult in good health. The CDR3 DNA sequence: TGTGCCAGCACCGAAACAGGACTTCTCTCCTACAATGAGCAGTTCTTC. Translating it yields CASTETGLLSYNEQFF.